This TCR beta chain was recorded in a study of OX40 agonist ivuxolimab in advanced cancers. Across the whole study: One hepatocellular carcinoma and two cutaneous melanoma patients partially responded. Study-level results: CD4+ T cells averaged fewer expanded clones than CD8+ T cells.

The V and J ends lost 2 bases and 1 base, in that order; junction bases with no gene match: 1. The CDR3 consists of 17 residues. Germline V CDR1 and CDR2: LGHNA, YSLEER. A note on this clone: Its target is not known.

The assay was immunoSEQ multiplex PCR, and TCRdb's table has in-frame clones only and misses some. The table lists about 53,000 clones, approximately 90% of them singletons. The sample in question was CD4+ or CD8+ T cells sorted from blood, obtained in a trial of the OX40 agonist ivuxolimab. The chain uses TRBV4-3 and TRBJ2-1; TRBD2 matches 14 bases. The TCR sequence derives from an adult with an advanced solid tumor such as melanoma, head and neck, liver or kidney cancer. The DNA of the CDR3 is TGCGCCAGCAGCCAACGACTAGCGGGGGGGTCCTACAATGAGCAGTTCTTC. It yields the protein CASSQRLAGGSYNEQFF.